The text below deals with one TCR beta chain. Clones were read by immunoSEQ multiplex PCR, and TCRdb kept only the in-frame ones, dropping some. Among roughly 500,000 clones listed, roughly 88% were seen once. Allocation to cohorts depended on clinical history reported by the participants. Recovery among Cohort 3 donors was established by two negative PCRs, clearance, or symptom resolution. The V end was cut by 0 bases, the J end by 1 base, with 17 bases between. This CDR3 is 18 amino acids long. CDR1 is SGHRS and CDR2 is YFSETQ in the germline V gene. The sample comes from a study of blood T cell repertoires in COVID-19. Study summary: The cDNA or gDNA used as material had been derived from T cells, B-cell-depleted T cells, or PBMCs.

The chain uses TRBV5-1 and TRBJ2-1; D not certain. The receptor's source is a woman between 35 and 50 years old who had recovered from COVID-19. Sequencing was carried out using PBMCs or T cells enriched from blood (not recorded which). CDR3 sequence reads: CASSLGAGTIPSYNEQFF. In DNA form, the CDR3 reads TGCGCCAGCAGCTTGGGAGCTGGAACTATCCCTTCCTACAATGAGCAGTTCTTC.